A single sample is the source of the 18 T cell receptor beta chains below, sequenced in a study of cytomegalovirus exposure and HLA in healthy donors. The PCR employed 60 Vbeta primers together with 13 Jbeta primers. Clones were read by immunoSEQ multiplex PCR, and TCRdb kept only the in-frame ones, dropping some. The table shows fewer than 140,000 clones, with 60% to 80% occurring only once. Sequencing was carried out using PBMCs. The receptors were sampled from a boy aged 5-17 years in good health and CMV-seronegative.

The rearrangement joins TRBV7-9 to TRBJ1-5, with a possible D match to TRBD1 (6 bases). V shed 4 bases and J shed 0 bases, with 16 bases lying between them. CDR1 is SEHNR and CDR2 is FQNEAQ in the germline V gene (reference sequence). CDR3 length equals 17 residues. CDR3 amino acids: CASSSGTQRYSNQPQHF. Here the CDR3 DNA reads TGTGCCAGCAGCTCCGGGACACAGCGTTATAGCAATCAGCCCCAGCATTTT. Together with reference TRBV7-9 and TRBJ1-5, the CDR3 gives the full variable domain: DTGVSQNPRHKITKRGQNVTFRCDPISEHNRLYWYRQTLGQGPEFLTYFQNEAQLEKSRLLSDRFSAERPKGSFSTLEIQRTEQGDSAMYLCASSSGTQRYSNQPQHFGDGTRLSIL.

The sample holds one count of this clone. The chain combines TRBV12-5 with TRBJ2-3; 8 bases fit TRBD2. The CDR3 runs to 15 residues. V trimming: 0 bases; J trimming: 1 base; junction bases outside the gene matches: 0. Germline CDR1 and CDR2: LGHNT and FRNRAP. CDR3 in DNA: TGTGCTAGTGGTTTGGTAGCGGGAGGCACAGATACGCAGTATTTT. It codes for CASGLVAGGTDTQYF.

The rearrangement uses TRBV5-1 and TRBJ2-7; D gene ambiguous. V was trimmed by 0 bases and J by 4 bases, leaving 14 bases between them. The CDR3 runs 15 residues. The germline CDR1 and CDR2 sequences are SGHRS and YFSETQ. The CDR3 loop reads CASSLGDWLAYEQYF. CDR3 coding DNA: TGCGCCAGCAGCTTGGGTGACTGGCTTGCGTACGAGCAGTACTTC.

In its sample, this clone was seen once. The rearrangement joins TRBV28 to TRBJ2-7; 8 nucleotides line up with TRBD1. Trimming cost V 6 bases and J 1 base; bases outside gene matches: 11. Germline CDR1 and CDR2: MDHEN and SYDVKM. This CDR3 is 16 amino acids long. The CDR3 sequence: CASSLTPRQGSYEQYF. CDR3 nucleotide sequence: TGTGCCAGCAGCTTAACCCCGCGACAGGGGTCCTACGAGCAGTACTTC. Looking up the rest from reference TRBV28 and TRBJ2-7 gives the full variable domain: DVKVTQSSRYLVKRTGEKVFLECVQDMDHENMFWYRQDPGLGLRLIYFSYDVKMKEKGDIPEGYSVSREKKERFSLILESASTNQTSMYLCASSLTPRQGSYEQYFGPGTRLTVT.

The V gene is TRBV30, the J gene TRBJ2-5; D gene ambiguous. Germline V gene sequence: CDR1 GTSNPN, CDR2 SVGIG (reference sequence). The CDR3 totals 13 residues. With 2 bases removed from V and 2 bases from J, the gap between germline ends came to 9 bases. For the CDR3, the DNA is TGTGCCTGGAGTATTGGGCTACAAGAGACCCAGTACTTC. It is translated as CAWSIGLQETQYF.

The V and J genes are TRBV28 and TRBJ1-2; D is perhaps TRBD1 (6 bases). Trimming left V 10 bases short and J 2 bases short, with 14 bases between. CDR1 is MDHEN and CDR2 is SYDVKM in the germline V gene. The CDR3 has 13 residues. CDR3 sequence reads: CATPDSSNYGYTF. CDR3 sequence (DNA): TGTGCCACTCCGGACAGTTCGAACTATGGCTACACCTTC.

This clone was detected a few times. The chain is built from TRBV5-6 and TRBJ2-7, with a tentative D call TRBD2 (5 bases). Germline V gene data show CDR1 as SGHDT and CDR2 as YYEEEE. This CDR3 contains 14 residues. The ends were cut back, 4 bases at V and 3 bases at J, with 14 bases in the middle. The CDR3 sequence is CASSVAGGGYEQYF. The CDR3 DNA reads as TGTGCCAGCAGCGTGGCGGGCGGAGGCTACGAGCAGTACTTC.

Only one count was recorded for this clone. The rearrangement uses TRBV4-1 and TRBJ2-6; D might be TRBD1 (6 bases). Germline lookup yields CDR1 MGHRA and CDR2 YSYEKL. The CDR3 covers 14 residues. The germline V and J ends were trimmed by 7 bases and 0 bases, with 7 bases remaining between them. The CDR3 sequence: CASKDSSGANVLTF. Here the CDR3 DNA reads TGCGCCAGCAAGGACAGCTCTGGGGCCAACGTCCTGACTTTC.

J is TRBJ2-5 and V is TRBV4-3, with 7 bases aligning to TRBD2. V lost 0 bases and J lost 9; bases outside the gene matches: 13. CDR3 length equals 16 residues. The germline CDR1 and CDR2 sequences are LGHNA and YSLEER. The CDR3 reads CASSQDNGGGASAQYF. The CDR3 coding sequence is TGCGCCAGCAGCCAAGATAATGGCGGGGGTGCGTCGGCCCAGTACTTC.

The rearrangement joins TRBV19 to TRBJ1-2, with a possible D match to TRBD1 (5 bases). V was pared by 3 bases and J by 6 bases, with 11 bases between. This CDR3 is 13 amino acids long. From germline, CDR1 is LNHDA and CDR2 SQIVND (reference sequence). The CDR3 nucleotides read TGTGCCAGTAGTATTCAGGCAGGGAATGGCTACACCTTC. Amino acid sequence: CASSIQAGNGYTF.

The chain employs TRBV27 and TRBJ1-1, with a weak D call TRBD1 (5 bases). CDR3 length: 13 amino acids. CDR1 and CDR2 from the germline V gene are MNHEY and SMNVEV (reference sequence). V was shortened by 6 bases and J by 2 bases, with 10 bases between the two germline ends. CDR3 region: CASRLTGNTEAFF. The DNA of the CDR3 is TGTGCCAGCAGACTTACAGGTAACACTGAAGCTTTCTTT.

The chain links TRBV4-1 to TRBJ1-2; TRBD1 matches 10 bases. CDR3 length equals 16 residues. Per the germline V gene, CDR1 is MGHRA and CDR2 is YSYEKL. The trim removed 1 base at V and 4 bases at J, leaving 6 bases unmatched. The CDR3, as DNA: TGCGCCAGCAGCCAAGGGGACAGGGGCCCGGCCTATGGCTACACCTTC. Protein product: CASSQGDRGPAYGYTF.

This chain links TRBV28 with TRBJ2-5, with 7 bases identical to TRBD1. The CDR3 loop spans 18 amino acids. Per the germline V gene, CDR1 is MDHEN and CDR2 is SYDVKM. Losses at the gene ends were 7 bases for V and 5 bases for J; bases not matched to a gene: 22. The DNA of the CDR3 is TGTGCCAGCAATTTTATGCACAGGGGCTTCAGAAAGGCCGAGACCCAGTACTTC. This encodes CASNFMHRGFRKAETQYF.

The V gene is TRBV13, the J gene TRBJ1-6; D remains unclear. CDR1 PRHDT and CDR2 FYEKMQ come from the germline V gene (reference sequence). The CDR3 sequence is 15 residues long. Trimming pared 0 bases from V and 6 bases from J, leaving 9 bases between. CDR3 amino acids: CASSLGRQSNSPLHF. In DNA form, the CDR3 reads TGTGCCAGCAGCTTAGGCCGCCAGTCTAATTCACCCCTCCACTTT.

This chain connects TRBV5-6 to TRBJ2-7; D is possibly TRBD1 (5 bases). Per the germline V gene, CDR1 is SGHDT and CDR2 is YYEEEE. V was cut by 4 bases and J by 0 bases, with 8 bases left in between. There are 13 residues in the CDR3. The CDR3 bases are TGTGCCAGCAGCGCGACAGCCTCCTACGAGCAGTACTTC. It is translated as CASSATASYEQYF.

This clone was seen only a few times. This chain connects TRBV28 to TRBJ1-3, with D unclear. This CDR3 spans 16 amino acids. V lost 5 bases and J 0 bases, leaving 14 bases between the germline ends. Germline CDR1 and CDR2: MDHEN and SYDVKM. CDR3 residues: CASSRRGESSGNTIYF. In nucleotides, the CDR3 is TGTGCCAGCAGTCGGCGGGGAGAATCCTCTGGAAACACCATATATTTT.

This clone was seen more than once but under ten times. This sequence joins TRBV6-1 and TRBJ2-7; the D gene is possibly TRBD2 (6 bases). Trimming cost V 3 bases and J 2 bases, with 14 bases left between them. Germline V gives CDR1 MNHNS, CDR2 SASEGT. This CDR3 has 15 residues. CDR3 protein: CASSDESGATYEQYF. CDR3 DNA sequence: TGTGCCAGCAGTGACGAGTCGGGAGCGACCTACGAGCAGTACTTC.

The gene calls are TRBV5-1 and TRBJ2-3; D possibly corresponds to TRBD2 (6 bases). V lost 4 bases and J 1 base, leaving 10 bases between the germline ends. Germline-derived CDR1 and CDR2 are SGHRS and YFSETQ. This CDR3 has 14 amino acids. The CDR3 protein is CASSDERGTDTQYF. As DNA, the CDR3 is TGCGCCAGCAGCGATGAGCGGGGCACAGATACGCAGTATTTT.